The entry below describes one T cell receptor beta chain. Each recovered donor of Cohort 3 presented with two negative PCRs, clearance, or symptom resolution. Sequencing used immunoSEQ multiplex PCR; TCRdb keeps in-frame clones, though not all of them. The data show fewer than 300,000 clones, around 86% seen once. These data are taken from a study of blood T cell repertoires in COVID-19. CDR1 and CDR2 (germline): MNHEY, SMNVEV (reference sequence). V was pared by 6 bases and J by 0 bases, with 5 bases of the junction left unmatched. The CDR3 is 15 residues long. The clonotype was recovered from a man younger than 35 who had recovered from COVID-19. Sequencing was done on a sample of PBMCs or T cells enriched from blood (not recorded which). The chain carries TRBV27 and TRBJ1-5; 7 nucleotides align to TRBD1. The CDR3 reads CASSGGQYSNQPQHF. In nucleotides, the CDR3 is TGTGCCAGCAGCGGGGGACAGTATAGCAATCAGCCCCAGCATTTT.